Listed below are T cell receptor beta chains from one sample, sequenced in a study of T cell responses to AZD1222 COVID-19 vaccine. The protocol was immunoSEQ multiplex PCR, while the TCRdb copy is restricted to in-frame clones and leaves out a portion. The repertoire holds tens of thousands of clones, with around 85% as singletons. The sequencing here drew on peripheral blood, taken on day 0 of AZD1222 vaccination. These receptors all come from an adult in good health. Each CDR3 is given with its conserved first and last residue. Fields, in order: clone size, V gene, D gene, J gene, CDR3 protein, CDR3 DNA. The D gene is left open where the match is weak. The size field is filled for only some rows; it gives once, few, many or a size class.

clone_size: -; v_call: TRBV5-1; d_call: TRBD1; j_call: TRBJ2-4; cdr3_aa: CASSLGQGGNIQYF; cdr3_nt: TGCGCCAGCAGCTTGGGACAGGGCGGAAACATTCAGTACTTC
clone_size: few; v_call: TRBV6-5; d_call: -; j_call: TRBJ2-5; cdr3_aa: CASSWAYQETQYF; cdr3_nt: TGTGCCAGCAGTTGGGCCTACCAAGAGACCCAGTACTTC
clone_size: once; v_call: TRBV3-1/TRBV3-2; d_call: -; j_call: TRBJ2-7; cdr3_aa: CASSRGGEQYF; cdr3_nt: TGTGCCAGCAGCCGGGGAGGCGAGCAGTACTTC
clone_size: -; v_call: TRBV7-9; d_call: -; j_call: TRBJ2-5; cdr3_aa: CASSFTVSRGGETQYF; cdr3_nt: TGTGCCAGCAGCTTCACAGTAAGCAGGGGCGGTGAGACCCAGTACTTC
clone_size: -; v_call: TRBV6-5; d_call: TRBD2; j_call: TRBJ2-7; cdr3_aa: CASSSTPSGGAYEQYF; cdr3_nt: TGTGCCAGCAGTTCTACCCCTAGCGGGGGGGCCTACGAGCAGTACTTC
clone_size: -; v_call: TRBV19; d_call: -; j_call: TRBJ1-2; cdr3_aa: CASSPYGGASSYTF; cdr3_nt: TGTGCCAGTAGTCCGTACGGGGGCGCATCGAGCTACACCTTC
clone_size: -; v_call: TRBV29-1; d_call: -; j_call: TRBJ1-4; cdr3_aa: CSAAGVVGDEKLFF; cdr3_nt: TGCAGCGCGGCGGGGGTGGTAGGGGACGAAAAACTGTTTTTT
clone_size: -; v_call: TRBV7-8; d_call: TRBD1; j_call: TRBJ1-1; cdr3_aa: CASSPSRGVLNTEAFF; cdr3_nt: TGTGCCAGCAGCCCGTCCAGGGGGGTCTTGAACACTGAAGCTTTCTTT
clone_size: once; v_call: TRBV29-1; d_call: -; j_call: TRBJ2-1; cdr3_aa: CSVEGRANEQFF; cdr3_nt: TGCAGCGTTGAGGGGCGAGCCAATGAGCAGTTCTTC
clone_size: -; v_call: TRBV29-1; d_call: -; j_call: TRBJ2-5; cdr3_aa: CSVGDLETQYF; cdr3_nt: TGCAGCGTAGGCGATTTGGAGACCCAGTACTTC
clone_size: -; v_call: TRBV5-4; d_call: -; j_call: TRBJ1-2; cdr3_aa: CASSRDGRSYGYTF; cdr3_nt: TGTGCCAGCAGCCGGGACGGAAGGAGCTATGGCTACACCTTC
clone_size: once; v_call: TRBV6-6; d_call: -; j_call: TRBJ1-2; cdr3_aa: CASSYGDGYTF; cdr3_nt: TGTGCCAGCAGTTACGGTGATGGCTACACCTTC
clone_size: -; v_call: TRBV6-1; d_call: TRBD1; j_call: TRBJ2-4; cdr3_aa: CASSERDRRLAKNIQYF; cdr3_nt: TGTGCCAGCAGTGAGCGGGACAGGCGATTGGCCAAAAACATTCAGTACTTC
clone_size: once; v_call: TRBV11-1; d_call: TRBD1; j_call: TRBJ1-1; cdr3_aa: CASSLQGQANTEAFF; cdr3_nt: TGTGCCAGCAGCTTACAGGGACAGGCAAACACTGAAGCTTTCTTT
clone_size: -; v_call: TRBV6-5; d_call: -; j_call: TRBJ1-1; cdr3_aa: CASKGGSATEAFF; cdr3_nt: TGTGCCAGCAAAGGAGGGTCGGCGACTGAAGCTTTCTTT
clone_size: few; v_call: TRBV2; d_call: -; j_call: TRBJ2-7; cdr3_aa: CASSEAPKYAQGRYEQYF; cdr3_nt: TGTGCCAGCAGTGAAGCACCGAAATACGCCCAGGGGAGGTACGAGCAGTACTTC
clone_size: -; v_call: TRBV18; d_call: -; j_call: TRBJ2-5; cdr3_aa: CASSPPGRAQETQYF; cdr3_nt: TGTGCCAGCTCACCACCGGGTAGGGCCCAAGAGACCCAGTACTTC
clone_size: few; v_call: TRBV19; d_call: TRBD1; j_call: TRBJ1-1; cdr3_aa: CASSPGQGYFEAFF; cdr3_nt: TGTGCCAGTAGTCCGGGACAGGGATATTTTGAAGCTTTCTTT
clone_size: -; v_call: TRBV3-1/TRBV3-2; d_call: -; j_call: TRBJ1-2; cdr3_aa: CASSHAGSSYGYTF; cdr3_nt: TGTGCCAGCAGCCACGCAGGATCCTCCTATGGCTACACCTTC
clone_size: -; v_call: TRBV7-9; d_call: -; j_call: TRBJ1-2; cdr3_aa: CASSLGGGSGYGYTF; cdr3_nt: TGTGCCAGCAGCTTAGGCGGGGGTTCAGGCTATGGCTACACCTTC
clone_size: once; v_call: TRBV13; d_call: -; j_call: TRBJ1-4; cdr3_aa: CASRPSTRNNEKLFF; cdr3_nt: TGTGCCAGCAGACCAAGCACTAGAAATAATGAAAAACTGTTTTTT
clone_size: -; v_call: TRBV7-2; d_call: -; j_call: TRBJ2-7; cdr3_aa: CASSFDPTDYEQYF; cdr3_nt: TGTGCCAGCAGCTTTGACCCGACTGACTACGAGCAGTACTTC
clone_size: -; v_call: TRBV11-2; d_call: TRBD1; j_call: TRBJ2-2; cdr3_aa: CASSSRGSWGQGTGELFF; cdr3_nt: TGTGCCAGCAGCTCGAGAGGATCCTGGGGACAGGGTACCGGGGAGCTGTTTTTT
clone_size: few; v_call: TRBV3-1/TRBV3-2; d_call: -; j_call: TRBJ2-2; cdr3_aa: CASSRSGNTGELFF; cdr3_nt: TGTGCCAGCAGCCGTAGCGGGAACACCGGGGAGCTGTTTTTT
clone_size: -; v_call: TRBV9; d_call: TRBD2; j_call: TRBJ2-2; cdr3_aa: CASSVSAGSYTGELFF; cdr3_nt: TGTGCCAGCAGCGTCTCAGCGGGGAGTTACACCGGGGAGCTGTTTTTT
clone_size: -; v_call: TRBV29-1; d_call: -; j_call: TRBJ1-2; cdr3_aa: CSVESGVDGYTF; cdr3_nt: TGCAGCGTTGAATCGGGGGTTGATGGCTACACCTTC
clone_size: -; v_call: TRBV7-8; d_call: -; j_call: TRBJ1-4; cdr3_aa: CASSLQPEKLFF; cdr3_nt: TGTGCCAGCAGCCTCCAACCCGAAAAACTGTTTTTT
clone_size: once; v_call: TRBV19; d_call: -; j_call: TRBJ2-7; cdr3_aa: CASSIDQQVHEQYF; cdr3_nt: TGTGCCAGTAGTATAGATCAACAGGTCCACGAGCAGTACTTC
clone_size: few; v_call: TRBV18; d_call: TRBD1; j_call: TRBJ1-2; cdr3_aa: CASSQDRVSGYTF; cdr3_nt: TGTGCCAGCTCACAGGACAGGGTTTCTGGCTACACCTTC
clone_size: -; v_call: TRBV4-1; d_call: -; j_call: TRBJ1-6; cdr3_aa: CASSQVLGFHPSLHF; cdr3_nt: TGCGCCAGCAGCCAAGTGCTGGGTTTTCACCCCTCCCTCCACTTT
clone_size: once; v_call: TRBV28; d_call: TRBD1; j_call: TRBJ1-5; cdr3_aa: CASRRGQGNQPQHF; cdr3_nt: TGTGCCAGCAGAAGGGGACAGGGCAATCAGCCCCAGCATTTT
clone_size: -; v_call: TRBV4-1; d_call: -; j_call: TRBJ2-3; cdr3_aa: CASSQTDTDTQYF; cdr3_nt: TGCGCCAGCAGCCAGACCGACACAGATACGCAGTATTTT
clone_size: -; v_call: TRBV7-2; d_call: TRBD2; j_call: TRBJ2-5; cdr3_aa: CASSSPGLTSETQYF; cdr3_nt: TGTGCCAGCAGCTCCCCGGGACTAACATCGGAGACCCAGTACTTC
clone_size: -; v_call: TRBV5-8; d_call: TRBD1; j_call: TRBJ2-7; cdr3_aa: CASRDGQGPYEQYF; cdr3_nt: TGTGCCAGCAGGGATGGACAGGGTCCCTACGAGCAGTACTTC
clone_size: few; v_call: TRBV14; d_call: -; j_call: TRBJ1-1; cdr3_aa: CASSQRLGDTEAFF; cdr3_nt: TGTGCCAGCAGCCAAAGATTGGGGGACACTGAAGCTTTCTTT
clone_size: -; v_call: TRBV29-1; d_call: TRBD1; j_call: TRBJ1-5; cdr3_aa: CSVSLIGGAGNQPQHF; cdr3_nt: TGCAGCGTTTCGCTTATAGGGGGCGCGGGCAATCAGCCCCAGCATTTT
clone_size: -; v_call: TRBV20-1; d_call: TRBD2; j_call: TRBJ2-7; cdr3_aa: CSASGLAGIHEQYF; cdr3_nt: TGCAGTGCTAGTGGCCTAGCGGGGATTCACGAGCAGTACTTC
clone_size: -; v_call: TRBV7-9; d_call: TRBD2; j_call: TRBJ2-2; cdr3_aa: CASSFSGVNTGELFF; cdr3_nt: TGTGCCAGCAGCTTTAGCGGGGTGAACACCGGGGAGCTGTTTTTT
clone_size: -; v_call: TRBV5-6; d_call: -; j_call: TRBJ1-5; cdr3_aa: CASSLSRNNQPQHF; cdr3_nt: TGTGCCAGCAGCTTGAGCCGAAACAATCAGCCCCAGCATTTT
clone_size: -; v_call: TRBV12-3/TRBV12-4; d_call: -; j_call: TRBJ1-1; cdr3_aa: CASSPSNRAEAFF; cdr3_nt: TGTGCCAGCAGTCCCTCGAACAGGGCAGAAGCTTTCTTT
clone_size: -; v_call: TRBV27; d_call: TRBD1; j_call: TRBJ2-7; cdr3_aa: CASSYGTGDYEQYF; cdr3_nt: TGTGCCAGCAGTTACGGGACAGGGGACTACGAGCAGTACTTC
clone_size: -; v_call: TRBV6-5; d_call: TRBD1; j_call: TRBJ2-3; cdr3_aa: CASRRTGYLDTQYF; cdr3_nt: TGTGCCAGCAGAAGGACAGGGTATCTAGATACGCAGTATTTT
clone_size: -; v_call: TRBV11-1; d_call: -; j_call: TRBJ2-7; cdr3_aa: CASSLNDRIYEQYF; cdr3_nt: TGTGCCAGCAGCTTAAACGACAGGATATACGAGCAGTACTTC
clone_size: -; v_call: TRBV28; d_call: -; j_call: TRBJ2-6; cdr3_aa: CASSLWGHGSGANVLTF; cdr3_nt: TGTGCCAGCAGTTTATGGGGACACGGATCTGGGGCCAACGTCCTGACTTTC
clone_size: -; v_call: TRBV28; d_call: -; j_call: TRBJ1-5; cdr3_aa: CASSLPPWSNQPQHF; cdr3_nt: TGTGCCAGCAGTTTACCCCCTTGGAGCAATCAGCCCCAGCATTTT
clone_size: -; v_call: TRBV13; d_call: -; j_call: TRBJ1-3; cdr3_aa: CASSPSRTLRGNTIYF; cdr3_nt: TGTGCCAGCAGCCCCAGTAGGACCCTTCGGGGAAACACCATATATTTT
clone_size: -; v_call: TRBV11-2; d_call: TRBD2; j_call: TRBJ2-3; cdr3_aa: CASSNPGTSGGSTQYF; cdr3_nt: TGTGCCAGCAGCAACCCGGGGACTAGCGGGGGGAGTACGCAGTATTTT
clone_size: -; v_call: TRBV27; d_call: -; j_call: TRBJ2-1; cdr3_aa: CASSTRTGFYEQFF; cdr3_nt: TGTGCCAGCAGCACTCGAACAGGGTTCTATGAGCAGTTCTTC
clone_size: -; v_call: TRBV2; d_call: -; j_call: TRBJ2-2; cdr3_aa: CASSEVAGPAGELFF; cdr3_nt: TGTGCCAGCAGTGAGGTGGCTGGTCCCGCCGGGGAGCTGTTTTTT
clone_size: -; v_call: TRBV5-1; d_call: TRBD1; j_call: TRBJ2-5; cdr3_aa: CASSLRSSGQGEETQYF; cdr3_nt: TGCGCCAGCAGCTTGAGGTCGAGCGGACAGGGTGAAGAGACCCAGTACTTC
clone_size: few; v_call: TRBV5-4; d_call: -; j_call: TRBJ1-2; cdr3_aa: CATMGRGWGYTF; cdr3_nt: TGTGCCACCATGGGGCGGGGATGGGGCTACACCTTC
clone_size: -; v_call: TRBV29-1; d_call: -; j_call: TRBJ2-7; cdr3_aa: CSVELKDQQYF; cdr3_nt: TGCAGCGTTGAATTGAAGGACCAGCAGTACTTC
clone_size: -; v_call: TRBV9; d_call: TRBD1; j_call: TRBJ2-2; cdr3_aa: CASSRDRVYTGELFF; cdr3_nt: TGTGCCAGCAGTCGGGACAGGGTTTATACCGGGGAGCTGTTTTTT
clone_size: -; v_call: TRBV4-1; d_call: -; j_call: TRBJ2-6; cdr3_aa: CASSQEGGPSSGANVLTF; cdr3_nt: TGCGCCAGCAGCCAAGAAGGTGGGCCTAGCTCTGGGGCCAACGTCCTGACTTTC